These T cell receptor beta chains were read from a single sample in a study of blood T cell repertoires in COVID-19. Method: immunoSEQ multiplex PCR; TCRdb's copy keeps in-frame clones and lacks some. The data hold over 130,000 clones, with 65% to 90% observed a single time. Source material: peripheral blood. The source is a man between 70 and 80 years old with acute or convalescent COVID-19. The CDR3 runs from the conserved cysteine through the conserved F or W. Fields, in order: CDR3 DNA, CDR3 protein, clone size, J gene, D gene, V gene. D genes are given only for firm matches. Clone size is given for some rows only: seen once, a few or many times, or a class if the clone is expanded.

TGTGCCAGCAGTTTATTAAATATTTGGCGGGGAGATGGAAACACCATATATTTT,CASSLLNIWRGDGNTIYF,.,TRBJ1-3,.,TRBV27
TGCAGCGCCCGGGACAGCAACTATGGCTACACCTTC,CSARDSNYGYTF,.,TRBJ1-2,TRBD1,TRBV29-1
TGTGCCAGCAGCTTAGGGAGGCCCCCGGTCGGGGAGCTGTTTTTT,CASSLGRPPVGELFF,.,TRBJ2-2,.,TRBV7-2
TGTGCCAGCAGCACGCGGGACAGCTACAATGAGCAGTTCTTC,CASSTRDSYNEQFF,.,TRBJ2-1,.,TRBV7-9
TGTGCCAGCAGCCTCCGGGACAGGGGGTCCAGCAATCAGCCCCAGCATTTT,CASSLRDRGSSNQPQHF,.,TRBJ1-5,TRBD1,TRBV5-6
TGTGCCAGCGGAGGGGGCCGGGCTGAAGCTTTCTTT,CASGGGRAEAFF,.,TRBJ1-1,TRBD1,TRBV28
TGTGCCAGCAGTGAATCGGGTAGGACTAGCGGGAAGCAGTACTTC,CASSESGRTSGKQYF,once,TRBJ2-7,TRBD2,TRBV2
TGTGCCAGTAGTATGCAAGGCGCCGGGGGCTACACCTTC,CASSMQGAGGYTF,.,TRBJ1-2,.,TRBV19
TGTGCCAGTAGCCGCCAAGGGACAGGGGCCGGGGAGCAGTACTTC,CASSRQGTGAGEQYF,.,TRBJ2-7,TRBD1,TRBV19
TGCGCCAGCAGCTTTCTCCAGGGGGCCGCCTACAATGAGCAGTTCTTC,CASSFLQGAAYNEQFF,.,TRBJ2-1,TRBD1,TRBV5-1
TGTGCCAGCAGCCAGCCCGACAAGAATGAAAAACTGTTTTTT,CASSQPDKNEKLFF,few,TRBJ1-4,.,TRBV4-2
TGTGCCAGCAGCTTATCAGGGGCGTTCATCGGGGAGCTGTTTTTT,CASSLSGAFIGELFF,.,TRBJ2-2,.,TRBV11-1
TGCGCCAGCACCCGGACAGGGGAGGGAGAGACCCAGTACTTC,CASTRTGEGETQYF,.,TRBJ2-5,TRBD1,TRBV23-1
TGTGCCAGTAGTATTTCCGGACAGGGGTCCTACGAGCAGTACTTC,CASSISGQGSYEQYF,.,TRBJ2-7,TRBD1,TRBV19